The source of this TCR beta chain is a study of response to subunit inactivated influenza vaccine. Findings and limits, study-wide: Authors suggested few new T cells are recruited by each seasonal influenza vaccination.

A note on this clonotype: Antigen: not known.

TCRdb itself ran the RT-PCR reads through MiXCR, one entry per CDR3 protein. The top ten hold approximately 11% of the sample, which has about 780,000 distinct CDR3 sequences, roughly 20% seen once. CDR1 and CDR2 (germline): SGHTA, FQGTGA. Trimming took off 6 bases at V and 9 bases at J, with 15 bases between the two ends. The CDR3 runs to 13 residues. The TCR sequence derives from a man aged 45-65 years who received an inactivated influenza vaccine. V usage is TRBV7-3 and J usage is TRBJ2-1; no firm D call. The sequences come from PBMCs from blood, collected about 5 days after vaccination. Here the CDR3 reads CASSRQGTSEQFF. The CDR3 region has the DNA TGTGCCAGCAGTCGCCAAGGAACGAGTGAGCAGTTCTTC.